Below, 22 T cell receptor beta chains from the same sample are listed, as sequenced in a study of blood T cell repertoires in COVID-19. Clones were sequenced by immunoSEQ multiplex PCR, and TCRdb holds only the in-frame ones, with some missing. The data hold under 200,000 clones, with about 80% observed a single time. Material for sequencing was peripheral blood. The receptors were gathered from a man aged 65 to 85 with active or convalescent COVID-19.

The chain has TRBV7-9 and TRBJ1-5, with 7 nucleotides matching TRBD1. The CDR3 loop spans 13 amino acids. Germline-derived CDR1 and CDR2 are SEHNR and FQNEAQ (reference sequence). V was pared by 5 bases and J by 5 bases, with 3 bases of the junction left unmatched. CDR3 sequence: CASSPDRDQPQHF. Written as DNA, the CDR3 is TGTGCCAGCAGCCCTGACAGGGATCAGCCCCAGCATTTT. Full variable domain (missing parts from reference TRBV7-9 and TRBJ1-5): DTGVSQNPRHKITKRGQNVTFRCDPISEHNRLYWYRQTLGQGPEFLTYFQNEAQLEKSRLLSDRFSAERPKGSFSTLEIQRTEQGDSAMYLCASSPDRDQPQHFGDGTRLSIL.

The V call is TRBV6-5, the J call TRBJ1-2; 9 nucleotides match TRBD1. In germline, CDR1 is MNHEY, CDR2 SVGAGI. The CDR3 runs to 13 residues. V shed 6 bases, J shed 8 bases, and the junction held 7 bases outside the gene matches. The CDR3 bases are TGTGCCAGCAGGAAACAGGGGGCCCTAGGCTACACCTTC. Its protein product is CASRKQGALGYTF.

The gene calls are TRBV15 and TRBJ1-1; D gene ambiguous. The CDR3 loop spans 14 amino acids. V lost 7 bases, J lost 3 bases, and 15 bases lay in between. Germline loops: CDR1 LNHNV, CDR2 YYDKDF (reference sequence). CDR3 amino acids: CATTNGIMDTEAFF. The CDR3 DNA is TGTGCCACCACGAACGGTATCATGGACACTGAAGCTTTCTTT.

The chain is built from TRBV6-6 and TRBJ1-5; 9 nucleotides align to TRBD1. The V gene's germline CDR1 is MNHNY and CDR2 SVGAGI (reference sequence). J gave up 5 bases and V 5 bases, and 10 bases lay outside the gene matches. This CDR3 comprises 16 residues. The CDR3 is CASSPGTGPWDQPQHF. In DNA form, the CDR3 reads TGTGCCAGCAGTCCTGGGACAGGGCCATGGGATCAGCCCCAGCATTTT.

V usage is TRBV12-5 and J usage is TRBJ1-1, with D perhaps TRBD1 (5 bases). This CDR3 has 16 amino acids. V was cut by 1 base and J by 1 base, with 13 bases left in between. The germline V gene has CDR1 LGHNT and CDR2 FRNRAP. CDR3: CASGLAPGLTNTEAFF. DNA for the CDR3: TGTGCTAGTGGTTTGGCACCGGGACTGACGAACACTGAAGCTTTCTTT.

V usage is TRBV28 and J usage is TRBJ1-3, with 8 bases matching TRBD1. The germline V gene has CDR1 MDHEN and CDR2 SYDVKM. V lost 4 bases to trimming and J lost 8 bases; unmatched junction nucleotides: 7. CDR3 size: 14 residues. CDR3 sequence: CASSWTGRGDTIYF. CDR3 in DNA: TGTGCCAGCAGTTGGACAGGGCGAGGAGACACCATATATTTT.

This rearrangement joins TRBV7-3 to TRBJ2-1, with unresolved D. Germline loops: CDR1 SGHTA, CDR2 FQGTGA. The CDR3 consists of 15 residues. V lost 3 bases and J 0 bases, leaving 9 bases between the germline ends. The CDR3 sequence is CASSFRKSSYNEQFF. DNA of the CDR3: TGTGCCAGCAGCTTCAGGAAAAGCTCCTACAATGAGCAGTTCTTC.

This chain links TRBV18 with TRBJ1-4; D perhaps matches TRBD1 (6 bases). From germline, CDR1 is KGHSH and CDR2 LQKENI. CDR3 length equals 15 residues. V lost 3 bases and J 4 bases, leaving 12 bases between the germline ends. The CDR3 bases are TGTGCCAGCTCACCGGTACAGGGAATTAATGAAAAACTGTTTTTT. It codes for CASSPVQGINEKLFF.

The chain has TRBV19 and TRBJ1-1; 10 bases line up with TRBD1. Unmatched junction bases numbered 6, after V lost 6 bases and J lost 5 bases. The V gene's germline CDR1 is LNHDA and CDR2 SQIVND (reference sequence). The CDR3 spans 14 residues. The DNA of the CDR3 is TGTGCCAGTAGCCTGCGACAGGGGGCGACTGAAGCTTTCTTT. This translates into CASSLRQGATEAFF.

This clone was counted once. The chain joins TRBV30 to TRBJ1-5, with TRBD1 as a possible D gene (6 bases). CDR1 and CDR2 (germline): GTSNPN, SVGIG (reference sequence). V was trimmed by 4 bases and J by 9 bases, leaving 10 bases between them. The CDR3 covers 11 residues. CDR3 residues: CAWTTQGPQHF. CDR3 in DNA: TGTGCCTGGACAACACAGGGGCCCCAGCATTTT.

The chain couples TRBV6-2 or TRBV6-3 to TRBJ2-1, with D tentatively TRBD2 (6 bases). Germline assignment: CDR1 MNHEY and CDR2 SVGEGT. With 4 bases removed from V and 6 bases from J, the gap between germline ends came to 19 bases. This CDR3 has 16 amino acids. CDR3 nucleotide sequence: TGTGCCAGCAGTTGGGGCGGGGTAGACGGTCGCAATGAGCAGTTCTTC. Protein: CASSWGGVDGRNEQFF.

The V and J genes are TRBV19 and TRBJ2-7; 8 nucleotides align to TRBD1. Germline-derived CDR1 and CDR2 are LNHDA and SQIVND (reference sequence). This CDR3 region has 17 residues. With V trimmed by 1 base and J by 1 base, 9 bases remained unmatched. The CDR3 protein is CASSIARTGRGSYEQYF. The CDR3 coding sequence is TGTGCCAGTAGTATAGCGAGGACAGGGAGAGGATCCTACGAGCAGTACTTC.

The chain links TRBV5-1 to TRBJ1-2, with D unresolved. CDR3 length: 17 residues. Germline V lookup: CDR1 SGHRS, CDR2 YFSETQ. Trimming left V 4 bases short and J 3 bases short, with 22 bases between. CDR3 sequence reads: CASSDASGGQLYYGYTF. Here the CDR3 DNA reads TGCGCCAGCAGCGACGCTTCGGGAGGGCAATTATACTATGGCTACACCTTC.

This chain joins TRBV30 and TRBJ1-1; 11 positions agree with TRBD1. In germline, CDR1 is GTSNPN, CDR2 SVGIG (reference sequence). Losses at the gene ends were 2 bases for V and 5 bases for J; bases not matched to a gene: 10. CDR3 length: 16 residues. DNA for the CDR3: TGTGCCTGGAGTAGCGGACAGGGGGCGCTTGGGACTGAAGCTTTCTTT. Encoded protein: CAWSSGQGALGTEAFF.

The chain combines TRBV27 with TRBJ2-1, with TRBD2 matching over 8 bases. The junction had 10 bases not matched to a gene; V was cut back by 6 bases and J by 3 bases. CDR1 and CDR2 (germline): MNHEY, SMNVEV (reference sequence). The CDR3 has 16 residues. CDR3 amino acids: CASRPQGGRYYNEQFF. In nucleotides, the CDR3 is TGTGCCAGCAGACCCCAGGGCGGGAGGTACTACAATGAGCAGTTCTTC.

V is TRBV5-1 and J is TRBJ2-7; weak D call: TRBD1 (6 bases). The germline CDR1 and CDR2 sequences are SGHRS and YFSETQ. The CDR3 extends over 13 amino acids. Deletions cut 4 bases from V and 3 bases from J, with 11 bases between. CDR3 amino acids: CASSPGQNYEQYF. The CDR3 nucleotides read TGCGCCAGCAGCCCCGGACAGAACTACGAGCAGTACTTC.

DNA for the CDR3: TGTGCCAGCAGCCCCGGCGGAACTCTCCCCTATGGCTACACCTTC. Amino acids: CASSPGGTLPYGYTF. The rearrangement uses TRBV11-2 and TRBJ1-2; D ambiguous. The V and J ends lost 5 bases and 4 bases respectively, with 17 bases between them. This CDR3 contains 15 residues. CDR1 and CDR2 from the germline V gene are SGHAT and FQNNGV.

CDR3 region: CASSVEAGRRYGYTF. The CDR3 DNA is TGTGCCAGCAGCGTAGAGGCGGGCCGACGATATGGCTACACCTTC. This chain links TRBV9 with TRBJ1-2; D remains ambiguous. V lost 0 bases to trimming and J lost 5 bases, with 14 bases between them. The CDR3 runs 15 residues. Germline V gene lookup returns CDR1 SGDLS and CDR2 YYNGEE.

V usage is TRBV2 and J usage is TRBJ2-7, with a possible D match to TRBD1 (7 bases). The germline CDR1 and CDR2 sequences are SNHLY and FYNNEI. Trimming took off 7 bases at V and 0 bases at J, with 13 bases between the two ends. This CDR3 has 14 amino acids. The CDR3 region has the DNA TGTGCCAGCAAGGAGGGGGACAGCTCCTACGAGCAGTACTTC. Translation gives CASKEGDSSYEQYF.

V is TRBV10-1 and J is TRBJ2-1, with D tentatively TRBD2 (5 bases). Germline V gene sequence: CDR1 WNHNN, CDR2 SYGVQD (reference sequence). V was pared by 2 bases and J by 8 bases, with 13 bases between. The CDR3 spans 14 residues. CDR3 in amino acids: CASSEGSAADEQFF. The CDR3 DNA is TGCGCCAGCAGTGAGGGATCAGCGGCCGATGAGCAGTTCTTC.

This chain uses TRBV2 with TRBJ1-1, with 8 bases identical to TRBD1. The CDR3 loop spans 14 amino acids. CDR1 SNHLY and CDR2 FYNNEI come from the germline V gene. V was clipped by 9 bases and J by 10 bases; unmatched bases: 16. The CDR3 nucleotides read TGTGCCAGGAAACGGGACACTCTAACAGGGGGAGCTTTCTTT. Protein product: CARKRDTLTGGAFF.

This clone occurred a few times. V and J are TRBV6-5 and TRBJ1-2, with 9 bases lining up with TRBD1. CDR1 and CDR2 from the germline V gene are MNHEY and SVGAGI. Trimming at V came to 6 bases and at J to 6 bases, leaving 11 bases not matched to a gene. This CDR3 is 15 amino acids long. CDR3 sequence (DNA): TGTGCCAGCAGGGCCGGGACAGGGAGTACTAATGGCTACACCTTC. Its translation: CASRAGTGSTNGYTF.